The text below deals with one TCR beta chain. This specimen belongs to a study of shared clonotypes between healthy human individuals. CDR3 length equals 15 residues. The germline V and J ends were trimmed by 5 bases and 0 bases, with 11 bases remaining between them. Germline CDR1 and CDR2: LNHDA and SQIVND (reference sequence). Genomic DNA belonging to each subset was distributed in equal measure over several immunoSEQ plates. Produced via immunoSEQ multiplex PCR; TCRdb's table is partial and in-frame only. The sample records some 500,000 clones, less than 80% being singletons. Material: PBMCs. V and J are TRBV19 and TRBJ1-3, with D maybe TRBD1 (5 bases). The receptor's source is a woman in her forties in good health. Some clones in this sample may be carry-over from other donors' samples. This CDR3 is CASSVGPSSGNTIYF. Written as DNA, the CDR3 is TGTGCCAGTAGTGTGGGACCGAGCTCTGGAAACACCATATATTTT.